This T cell receptor beta chain appears in the sequencing data of a study of blood T cell repertoires in COVID-19. The germline V gene encodes CDR1 SNHLY and CDR2 FYNNEI. The CDR3 covers 14 residues. The ends lost 7 bases at V and 5 bases at J; junction bases unmatched: 6. TCRdb's table, derived via immunoSEQ multiplex PCR, lists solely in-frame clones and lacks some. The data hold over 200,000 clones, with around 80% observed a single time. This clone has a handful of counts. The sequenced material came from PBMCs or T cells enriched from blood (not recorded which). The origin of this receptor is a man aged 60 to 75 who had recovered from COVID-19. The rearrangement links TRBV2 to TRBJ2-2, with 8 bases that match TRBD2. Here the CDR3 DNA reads TGTGCCAGCAATCGGGAGCGGGGGACCGGGGAGCTGTTTTTT. This gives the protein CASNRERGTGELFF.